The sequence of this T cell receptor beta chain was determined in a study of T cell responses to AZD1222 COVID-19 vaccine. Regarding the study as a whole: White British people made up most donors, females outnumbered males, and clonal diversity was possibly underestimated. Only 5 to 7 individuals given AZD1222 were seropositive at baseline. Reportedly, nearly half of unique spike TCRs recognized epitopes outside B.1.351/B.1.1.7 mutations.

The CDR3 has 15 residues. CDR1 MDHEN and CDR2 SYDVKM come from the germline V gene. The trim removed 6 bases at V and 9 bases at J, leaving 13 bases unmatched. Regarding this clone: The antigen is not known.

Pooled samples include second doses given at about 4 or 12 weeks. Clones were read by immunoSEQ multiplex PCR, and TCRdb kept only the in-frame ones, dropping some. Among more than 65,000 clones, approximately 85% were seen once, and the ten largest hold around 3.6%. The sequence derives from an adult who received the AZD1222 COVID-19 vaccine. This specimen was peripheral blood, taken 28 days after the second AZD1222 dose. V is TRBV28 and J is TRBJ2-1; 8 bases map to TRBD2. The CDR3 nucleotides are TGTGCCAGCAGCGCAGCGGGGGAGGGCCAGGGTGAGCAGTTCTTC. This translates into CASSAAGEGQGEQFF.